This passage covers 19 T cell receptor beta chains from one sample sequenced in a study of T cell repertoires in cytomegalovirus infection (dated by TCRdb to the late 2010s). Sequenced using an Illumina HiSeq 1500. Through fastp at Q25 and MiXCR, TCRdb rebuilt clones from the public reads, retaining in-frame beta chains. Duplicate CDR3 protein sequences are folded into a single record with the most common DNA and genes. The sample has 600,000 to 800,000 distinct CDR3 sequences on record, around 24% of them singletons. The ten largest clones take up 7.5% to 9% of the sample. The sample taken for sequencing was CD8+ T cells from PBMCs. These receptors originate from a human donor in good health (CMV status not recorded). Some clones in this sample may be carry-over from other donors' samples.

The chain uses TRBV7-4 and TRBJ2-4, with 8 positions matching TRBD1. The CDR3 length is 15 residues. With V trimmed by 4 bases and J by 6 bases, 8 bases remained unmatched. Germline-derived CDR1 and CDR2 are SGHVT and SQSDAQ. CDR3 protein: CASSSQGALRNIQYF. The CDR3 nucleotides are TGTGCCAGCAGCTCCCAGGGGGCGCTTAGAAACATTCAGTACTTC. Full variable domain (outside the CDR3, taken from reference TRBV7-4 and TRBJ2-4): GAGVSQSPRYKVAKRGRDVALRCDSISGHVTLYWYRQTLGQGSEVLTYSQSDAQRDKSGRPSGRFSAERPERSVSTLKIQRTEQGDSAVYLCASSSQGALRNIQYFGAGTRLSVL.

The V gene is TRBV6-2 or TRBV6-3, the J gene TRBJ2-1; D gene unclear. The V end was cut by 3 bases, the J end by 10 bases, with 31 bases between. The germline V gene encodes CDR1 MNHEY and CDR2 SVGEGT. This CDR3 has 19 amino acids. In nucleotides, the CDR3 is TGTGCCAGCAGTTATTTAAATGGAGTATATCGGGTGGCCTCCTTCGAGCAGTTCTTC. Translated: CASSYLNGVYRVASFEQFF.

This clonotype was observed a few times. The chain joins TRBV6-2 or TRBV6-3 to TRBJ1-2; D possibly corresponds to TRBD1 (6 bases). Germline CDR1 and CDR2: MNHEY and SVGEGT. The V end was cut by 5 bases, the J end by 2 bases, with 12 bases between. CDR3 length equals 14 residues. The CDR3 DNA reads TGTGCCAGCAGTGACCGGGGGCGGAACTATGGCTACACCTTC. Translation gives CASSDRGRNYGYTF.

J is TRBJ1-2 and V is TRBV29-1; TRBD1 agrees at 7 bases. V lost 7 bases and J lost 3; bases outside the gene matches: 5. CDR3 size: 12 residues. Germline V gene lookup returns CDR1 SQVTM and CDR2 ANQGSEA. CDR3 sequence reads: CSAHRGDYGYTF. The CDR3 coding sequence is TGCAGCGCACACAGGGGTGACTATGGCTACACCTTC.

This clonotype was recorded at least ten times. CDR3 sequence (DNA): TGTGCCAGCAGTTACTCGGACAGGGGCGCGAACACCGGGGAGCTGTTTTTT. Residues: CASSYSDRGANTGELFF. The rearrangement uses TRBV6-6 and TRBJ2-2, with TRBD1 matching over 9 bases. CDR1 MNHNY and CDR2 SVGAGI come from the germline V gene (reference sequence). V lost 0 bases, J lost 0 bases, and 2 bases stayed unmatched. The CDR3 spans 17 residues.

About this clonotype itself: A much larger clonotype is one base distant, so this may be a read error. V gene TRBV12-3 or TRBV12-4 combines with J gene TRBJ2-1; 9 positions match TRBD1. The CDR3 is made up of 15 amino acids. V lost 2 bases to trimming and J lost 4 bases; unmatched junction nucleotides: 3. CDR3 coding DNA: TGTGCCAGCAGTTTACACAGGGGGCGGTACAATGAGCAGTTCTTC. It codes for CASSLHRGRYNEQFF.

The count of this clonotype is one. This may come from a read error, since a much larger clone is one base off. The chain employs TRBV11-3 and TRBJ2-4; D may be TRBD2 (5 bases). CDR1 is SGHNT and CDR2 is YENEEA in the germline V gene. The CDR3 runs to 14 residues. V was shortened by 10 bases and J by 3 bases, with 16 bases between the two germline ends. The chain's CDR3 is CANIRGFGKNIQYF. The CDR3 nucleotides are TGTGCCAACATCCGGGGATTTGGCAAAAACATTCAGTACTTC.

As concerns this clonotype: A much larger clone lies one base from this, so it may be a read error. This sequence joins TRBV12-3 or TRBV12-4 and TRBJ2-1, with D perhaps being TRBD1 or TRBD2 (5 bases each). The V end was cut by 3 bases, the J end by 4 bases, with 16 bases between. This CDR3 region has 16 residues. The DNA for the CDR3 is TGTGCCAGCAGTTTTTTGGTGGGGGAAAAATACAATGAGCAGTTCTTC. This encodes CASSFLVGEKYNEQFF.

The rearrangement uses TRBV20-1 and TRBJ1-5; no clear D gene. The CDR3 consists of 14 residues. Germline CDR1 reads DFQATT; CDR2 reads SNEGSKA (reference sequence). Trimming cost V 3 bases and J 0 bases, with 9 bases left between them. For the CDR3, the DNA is TGCAGTGCTAGTGAGGGCTATAGCAATCAGCCCCAGCATTTT. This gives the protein CSASEGYSNQPQHF.

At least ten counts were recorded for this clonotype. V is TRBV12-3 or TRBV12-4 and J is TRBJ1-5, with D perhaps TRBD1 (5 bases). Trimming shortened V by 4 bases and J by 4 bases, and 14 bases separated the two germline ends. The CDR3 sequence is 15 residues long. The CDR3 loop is CASSSTETNNQPQHF. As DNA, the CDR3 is TGTGCCAGCAGTTCGACAGAGACTAATAATCAGCCCCAGCATTTT.

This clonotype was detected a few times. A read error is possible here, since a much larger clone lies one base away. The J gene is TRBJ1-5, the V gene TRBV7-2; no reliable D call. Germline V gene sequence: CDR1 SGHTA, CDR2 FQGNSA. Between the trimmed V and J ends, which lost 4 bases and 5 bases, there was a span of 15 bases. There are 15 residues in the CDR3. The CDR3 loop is CASSSRGGRDQPQHF. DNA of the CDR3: TGTGCCAGCAGCTCCCGAGGAGGCCGGGATCAGCCCCAGCATTTT.

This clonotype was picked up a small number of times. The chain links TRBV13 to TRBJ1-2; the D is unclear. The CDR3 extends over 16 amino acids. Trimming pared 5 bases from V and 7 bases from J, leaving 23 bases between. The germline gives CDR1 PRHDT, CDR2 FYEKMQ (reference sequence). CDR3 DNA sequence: TGTGCCAGCAGCGATCGCCCGGGAGCAACAAGGGCTGGCTACACCTTC. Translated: CASSDRPGATRAGYTF.

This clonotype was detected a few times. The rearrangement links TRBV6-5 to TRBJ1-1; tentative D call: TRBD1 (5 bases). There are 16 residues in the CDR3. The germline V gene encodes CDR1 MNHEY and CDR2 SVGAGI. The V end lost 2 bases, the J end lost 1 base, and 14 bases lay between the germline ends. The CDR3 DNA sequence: TGTGCCAGCAGTTACACACCCGTGGGGGGGAACACTGAAGCTTTCTTT. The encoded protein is CASSYTPVGGNTEAFF.

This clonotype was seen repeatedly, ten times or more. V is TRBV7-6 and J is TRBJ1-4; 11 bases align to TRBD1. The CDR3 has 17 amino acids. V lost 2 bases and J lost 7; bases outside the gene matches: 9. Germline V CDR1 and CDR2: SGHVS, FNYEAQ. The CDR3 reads CASSLQDRGLIGEKLFF. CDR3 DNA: TGTGCCAGCAGCTTACAGGACAGGGGGCTAATAGGTGAAAAACTGTTTTTT.

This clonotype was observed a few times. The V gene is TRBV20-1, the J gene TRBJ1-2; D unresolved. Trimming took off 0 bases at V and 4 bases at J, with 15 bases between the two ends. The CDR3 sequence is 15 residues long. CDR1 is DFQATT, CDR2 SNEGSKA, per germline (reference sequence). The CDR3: CSARDRAVPGYGYTF. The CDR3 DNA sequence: TGCAGTGCTAGAGATCGGGCGGTGCCTGGCTATGGCTACACCTTC.

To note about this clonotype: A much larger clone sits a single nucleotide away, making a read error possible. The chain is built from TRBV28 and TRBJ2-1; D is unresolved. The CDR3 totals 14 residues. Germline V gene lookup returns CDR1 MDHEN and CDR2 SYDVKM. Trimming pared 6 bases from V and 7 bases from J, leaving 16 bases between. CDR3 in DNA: TGTGCCAGCAGCCCAGGACCTTCGAAGAATGAGCAGTTCTTC. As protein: CASSPGPSKNEQFF.

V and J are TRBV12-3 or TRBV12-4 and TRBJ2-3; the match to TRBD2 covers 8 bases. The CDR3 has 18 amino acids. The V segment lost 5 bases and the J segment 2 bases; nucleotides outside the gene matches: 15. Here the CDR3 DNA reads TGTGCCAGCAGTGAGGGACTAGGGAGGGGTCCCTACACAGATACGCAGTATTTT. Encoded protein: CASSEGLGRGPYTDTQYF.

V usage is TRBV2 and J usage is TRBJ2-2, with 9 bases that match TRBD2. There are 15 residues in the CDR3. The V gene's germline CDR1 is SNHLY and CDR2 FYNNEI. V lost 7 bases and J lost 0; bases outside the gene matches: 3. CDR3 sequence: CASTGLASNTGELFF. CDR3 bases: TGTGCCAGCACGGGACTAGCCTCGAACACCGGGGAGCTGTTTTTT.

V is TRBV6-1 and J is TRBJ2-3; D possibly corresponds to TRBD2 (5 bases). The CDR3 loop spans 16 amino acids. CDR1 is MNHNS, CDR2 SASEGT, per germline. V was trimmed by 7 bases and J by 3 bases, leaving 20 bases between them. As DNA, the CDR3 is TGTGCCAGCAAACCCCGTCCCGGGGTTCCAACAGATACGCAGTATTTT. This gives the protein CASKPRPGVPTDTQYF.